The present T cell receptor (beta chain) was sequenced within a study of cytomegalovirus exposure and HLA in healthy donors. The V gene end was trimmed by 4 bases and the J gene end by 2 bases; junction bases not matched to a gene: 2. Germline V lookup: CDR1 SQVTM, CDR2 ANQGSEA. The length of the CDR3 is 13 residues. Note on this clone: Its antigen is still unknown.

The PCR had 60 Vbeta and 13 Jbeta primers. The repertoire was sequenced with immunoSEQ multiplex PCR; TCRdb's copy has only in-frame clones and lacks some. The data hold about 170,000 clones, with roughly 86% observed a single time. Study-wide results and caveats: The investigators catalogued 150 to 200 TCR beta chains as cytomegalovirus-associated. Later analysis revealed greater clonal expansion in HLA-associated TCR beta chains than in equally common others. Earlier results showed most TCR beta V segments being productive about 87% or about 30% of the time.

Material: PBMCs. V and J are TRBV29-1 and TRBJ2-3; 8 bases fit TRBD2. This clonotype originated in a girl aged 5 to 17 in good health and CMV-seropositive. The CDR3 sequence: CSVGRGDTDTQYF. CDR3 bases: TGCAGCGTTGGGCGGGGGGACACAGATACGCAGTATTTT.